These 27 T cell receptor beta chains were sequenced from one sample in a study of T cells in Graves' hyperthyroidism and ophthalmopathy (dated by TCRdb to the late 2010s). Libraries were built with multiplex PCR. The listed sequencing device is Illumina HiSeq 2000. Amplification of TCR beta CDR3 regions was carried out from RNA transcripts. For the first round of RT-PCR on the TCR CDR3, the HTBI primer set was used together with the Qiagen OneStep RT-PCR kit. The public sequencing data were trimmed at Q25 with fastp and processed into clonotypes with MiXCR by TCRdb, which kept only in-frame beta chains. Each record represents a unique CDR3 protein, reported with the most common genes and DNA among its rows. This sample gives approximately 560,000 distinct CDR3 sequences in total; more than 15% of them show up just once. The ten most abundant clones make up roughly 6.6% of the sample. The sequencing sample was made of blood. Receptors were obtained from a woman aged 25 to 39 with Graves' hyperthyroidism.

There are a few counts of this clonotype. The genes are TRBV20-1 and TRBJ2-3; 15 bases match TRBD2. Germline assignment: CDR1 DFQATT and CDR2 SNEGSKA (reference sequence). This CDR3 comprises 17 residues. The CDR3 nucleotides are TGCAGCTTTAGAGGACTAGCGGGAGGGGGTAGCACAGATACGCAGTATTTT. It encodes CSFRGLAGGGSTDTQYF.

Only a few counts were recorded for this clonotype. This sequence joins TRBV4-2 and TRBJ2-1, with D unclear. The V end was cut by 4 bases, the J end by 7 bases, with 14 bases between. This CDR3 is 14 amino acids long. CDR1 LGHNA and CDR2 YNFKEQ come from the germline V gene. CDR3 sequence reads: CASSPSGSINEQFF. The CDR3 DNA reads as TGTGCCAGCAGCCCATCGGGTAGTATAAATGAGCAGTTCTTC.

The sample holds one count of this clonotype. V and J are TRBV6-9 and TRBJ2-7; a possible D gene is TRBD1 (6 bases). This CDR3 is built from 15 residues. Trimming took off 3 bases at V and 3 bases at J, with 15 bases between the two ends. Per germline, CDR1 MNHGY and CDR2 SVAAGI. The CDR3 sequence: CASSYLGAPNYEQYF. The CDR3 region has the DNA TGTGCCAGCAGTTACCTGGGGGCGCCGAACTACGAGCAGTACTTC.

This clonotype has only a few counts. The chain recombines TRBV15 with TRBJ2-1, with TRBD2 matching over 10 bases. CDR1 is LNHNV and CDR2 is YYDKDF in the germline V gene (reference sequence). There are 14 residues in the CDR3. V lost 8 bases to trimming and J lost 8 bases; unmatched junction nucleotides: 9. Here the CDR3 DNA reads TGTGCCACCGGTCTAGCGGGAGCTGGGTATGAGCAGTTCTTC. It codes for CATGLAGAGYEQFF.

J is TRBJ2-1 and V is TRBV4-2, with TRBD2 as a possible D gene (5 bases). The CDR3 spans 16 residues. Germline V gene lookup returns CDR1 LGHNA and CDR2 YNFKEQ. The V gene lost 1 base and the J gene lost 6 bases, with 16 bases spanning the gap. DNA of the CDR3: TGTGCCAGCAGCCAAGTTGGTCTAGCTATGGGCAATGAGCAGTTCTTC. The encoded protein is CASSQVGLAMGNEQFF.

This clonotype was counted ten times or more. The genes are TRBV20-1 and TRBJ2-1; D unresolved. The CDR3 runs 13 residues. V lost 3 bases and J lost 3, with 9 bases in between. The germline V gene encodes CDR1 DFQATT and CDR2 SNEGSKA (reference sequence). CDR3 amino acids: CSASDTHYNEQFF. The CDR3 DNA is TGCAGTGCTAGCGACACACACTACAATGAGCAGTTCTTC.

This clonotype has at least ten counts. The chain has TRBV20-1 and TRBJ1-3; D gene uncertain. Trimming stripped 3 bases from V and 0 bases from J, with 9 bases between. CDR1 is DFQATT, CDR2 SNEGSKA, per germline (reference sequence). The CDR3 totals 14 residues. The DNA for the CDR3 is TGCAGTGCTAGTTCCGGTCTCTCTGGAAACACCATATATTTT. Residues: CSASSGLSGNTIYF.

In this sample, this clonotype turned up many times. The V gene is TRBV30, the J gene TRBJ1-1, with 8 positions matching TRBD1. The CDR3 loop spans 13 amino acids. V lost 0 bases to trimming and J lost 6 bases; unmatched junction nucleotides: 3. Germline assignment: CDR1 GTSNPN and CDR2 SVGIG (reference sequence). The CDR3 sequence: CAWSVQGGSEAFF. CDR3 coding DNA: TGTGCCTGGAGTGTACAGGGGGGCTCTGAAGCTTTCTTT.

Points on this clonotype: This may arise from a read error, as a much more abundant clone is one base away. V and J are TRBV6-1 and TRBJ2-5; tentative D call: TRBD2 (5 bases). CDR1 and CDR2 from the germline V gene are MNHNS and SASEGT. The CDR3 consists of 12 residues. The CDR3 here is CASSEQLETQHF. In nucleotides, the CDR3 is TGTGCCAGCAGTGAACAACTAGAGACCCAGCACTTC.

This clonotype was found many times. The V and J genes are TRBV30 and TRBJ2-1; unclear D gene. Trimming cost V 1 base and J 0 bases, with 7 bases left between them. The germline V gene has CDR1 GTSNPN and CDR2 SVGIG (reference sequence). The length of the CDR3 is 14 residues. DNA of the CDR3: TGTGCCTGGAGTGGGGTTAGCTCCTACAATGAGCAGTTCTTC. The encoded protein is CAWSGVSSYNEQFF.

This clonotype was counted only a few times. This rearrangement joins TRBV4-1 to TRBJ2-2; 7 bases map to TRBD2. In germline, CDR1 is MGHRA, CDR2 YSYEKL. This CDR3 has 15 amino acids. V lost 4 bases to trimming and J lost 5 bases; unmatched junction nucleotides: 7. The chain's CDR3 is CASSREGLKTGELFF. CDR3 nucleotides: TGCGCCAGCAGCCGAGAGGGACTAAAGACCGGGGAGCTGTTTTTT.

This clonotype was seen ten or more times. The chain uses TRBV20-1 and TRBJ2-7; 8 nucleotides line up with TRBD2. The CDR3 is made up of 13 amino acids. Unmatched junction bases numbered 8, after V lost 4 bases and J lost 6 bases. Germline values: CDR1 DFQATT, CDR2 SNEGSKA (reference sequence). The CDR3, as DNA: TGCAGTGCTAAACCGGGACTAGTACGCGAGCAGTACTTC. Translated: CSAKPGLVREQYF.

The genes are TRBV5-1 and TRBJ2-7; 9 bases are a match to TRBD1. CDR3 length: 17 residues. Germline-derived CDR1 and CDR2 are SGHRS and YFSETQ. V gave up 4 bases and J gave up 3 bases; unmatched junction bases: 14. The CDR3 sequence: CASSAVTRGTGYYEQYF. The CDR3, as DNA: TGCGCCAGCAGCGCTGTGACCAGGGGGACAGGGTACTACGAGCAGTACTTC.

V and J are TRBV19 and TRBJ2-7; D not resolved. The CDR3 length is 12 residues. The V end lost 3 bases, the J end lost 4 bases, and 7 bases lay between the germline ends. The germline V gene encodes CDR1 LNHDA and CDR2 SQIVND (reference sequence). DNA of the CDR3: TGTGCCAGTAGTATGGACCCATACGAGCAGTACTTC. This sequence encodes CASSMDPYEQYF.

The V call is TRBV29-1, the J call TRBJ1-1; the D gene is possibly TRBD1 (5 bases). The CDR3 is 15 residues long. Between the trimmed V and J ends, which lost 6 bases and 4 bases, there was a span of 21 bases. Germline CDR1 reads SQVTM; CDR2 reads ANQGSEA. DNA of the CDR3: TGCAGCGTCCCCATGAGGGCAGGGAAGGGCACTGAAGCTTTCTTT. This gives the protein CSVPMRAGKGTEAFF.

A note on this clonotype: One junction end does not reproduce the germline sequence, and a read error may be involved. The V call is TRBV6-2 or TRBV6-3, the J call TRBJ2-5; TRBD1 is a possible D gene (5 bases). The CDR3 covers 12 residues. CDR1 is MNHEY and CDR2 is SVGEGT in the germline V gene. CDR3 coding DNA: TGTGCCAGCAGTTCCCCGAGACAGACATGGAACTTC. It codes for CASSSPRQTWNF.

The rearrangement joins TRBV30 to TRBJ1-2; D remains unclear. This CDR3 comprises 13 residues. CDR1 and CDR2 (germline): GTSNPN, SVGIG (reference sequence). The germline V and J ends were trimmed by 3 bases and 8 bases, with 16 bases remaining between them. The DNA of the CDR3 is TGTGCCTGGAGGAGCCCCCCGCTGGAAGGCTACACCTTC. Amino acids: CAWRSPPLEGYTF.

At least ten counts were recorded for this clonotype. This chain links TRBV7-9 with TRBJ2-3, with TRBD2 matching 9 bases. Germline-derived CDR1 and CDR2 are SEHNR and FQNEAQ (reference sequence). The junction had 13 bases not matched to a gene; V was cut back by 5 bases and J by 1 base. The CDR3 contains 18 residues. The CDR3 region is CASSANTLAGTRTDTQYF. CDR3 nucleotides: TGTGCCAGCAGCGCAAACACCCTAGCGGGAACTCGCACAGATACGCAGTATTTT. The variable domain in full, completed from reference TRBV7-9 and TRBJ2-3, reads DTGVSQNPRHKITKRGQNVTFRCDPISEHNRLYWYRQTLGQGPEFLTYFQNEAQLEKSRLLSDRFSAERPKGSFSTLEIQRTEQGDSAMYLCASSANTLAGTRTDTQYFGPGTRLTVL.

This clonotype was counted many times. The V gene is TRBV24-1, the J gene TRBJ1-1, with D unresolved. V was shortened by 3 bases and J by 0 bases, with 13 bases between the two germline ends. Germline V gene sequence: CDR1 KGHDR, CDR2 SFDVKD. The CDR3 spans 16 residues. The CDR3, as DNA: TGTGCCACCAGTGATACACCGACATGCCTGAACACTGAAGCTTTCTTT. As protein: CATSDTPTCLNTEAFF.

This clonotype was detected ten times or more. The genes are TRBV20-1 and TRBJ1-1; perhaps TRBD1 as D (5 bases). This CDR3 contains 14 residues. Germline V CDR1 and CDR2: DFQATT, SNEGSKA (reference sequence). V lost 3 bases and J 1 base, leaving 12 bases between the germline ends. The CDR3 bases are TGCAGTGCTAGCGGCGCAGGGACGAACACTGAAGCTTTCTTT. It encodes CSASGAGTNTEAFF.

This clonotype was recorded many times. The V and J genes are TRBV2 and TRBJ1-5; no reliable D call. This CDR3 is 13 amino acids long. Germline V CDR1 and CDR2: SNHLY, FYNNEI. V gave up 1 base and J gave up 4 bases, with 5 bases separating them. The CDR3 coding sequence is TGTGCCAGCAGTGAAGAGAGGAATCAGCCCCAGCATTTT. The encoded protein is CASSEERNQPQHF.

This clonotype turned up a few times. DNA of the CDR3: TGTGCCAGCAGTCCGAAAAACAGGGCCCTAAACTATGGCTACACCTTC. Its protein is CASSPKNRALNYGYTF. J is TRBJ1-2 and V is TRBV28; tentatively, D is TRBD1 (6 bases). This CDR3 has 16 residues. CDR1 and CDR2 (germline): MDHEN, SYDVKM. V was shortened by 5 bases and J by 2 bases, with 18 bases between the two germline ends.

The sample holds a few counts of this clonotype. The CDR3 bases are TGTGCCAGCAGGCCGTATATCCTGGGCACAGATACGCAGTATTTT. Amino acids: CASRPYILGTDTQYF. The chain carries TRBV4-2 and TRBJ2-3; D gene ambiguous. Trimming pared 6 bases from V and 1 base from J, leaving 14 bases between. This CDR3 is built from 15 residues. Germline V CDR1 and CDR2: LGHNA, YNFKEQ.

This clonotype showed up many times. The genes are TRBV2 and TRBJ2-7, with a tentative D call TRBD2 (6 bases). Germline CDR1 SNHLY, CDR2 FYNNEI. This CDR3 region has 13 residues. The V gene lost 8 bases and the J gene lost 1 base, with 12 bases spanning the gap. CDR3 residues: CASLSGTSYEQYF. The CDR3 region has the DNA TGTGCCAGCCTAAGTGGGACTTCCTACGAGCAGTACTTC. Filled out from reference TRBV2 and TRBJ2-7, the complete variable domain reads EPEVTQTPSHQVTQMGQEVILRCVPISNHLYFYWYRQILGQKVEFLVSFYNNEISEKSEIFDDQFSVERPDGSNFTLKIRSTKLEDSAMYFCASLSGTSYEQYFGPGTRLTVT.

V usage is TRBV15 and J usage is TRBJ1-2, with 7 bases lining up with TRBD1. V lost 3 bases, J lost 3 bases, and 10 bases stayed unmatched. Germline loops: CDR1 LNHNV, CDR2 YYDKDF (reference sequence). The CDR3 contains 16 residues. The CDR3, as DNA: TGTGCCACCAGCAGGGACAGGTTCCTCAGGGACTATGGCTACACCTTC. This codes for CATSRDRFLRDYGYTF.

The V call is TRBV12-3 or TRBV12-4, the J call TRBJ1-2; no clear D. The CDR3 is 12 residues long. V was shortened by 1 base and J by 3 bases, with 3 bases between the two germline ends. The CDR3 protein is CASSLGHYGYTF. CDR3 sequence (DNA): TGTGCCAGCAGTTTAGGACACTATGGCTACACCTTC.

This clonotype has ten or more counts. The chain couples TRBV28 to TRBJ2-2, with 7 bases matching TRBD2. Germline loops: CDR1 MDHEN, CDR2 SYDVKM. After removal of 4 bases from V and 2 bases from J, the junction contained 10 bases not matched to a gene. The CDR3 is made up of 17 amino acids. CDR3 sequence reads: CASSSAMREYNTGELFF. DNA of the CDR3: TGTGCCAGCAGTTCCGCCATGCGGGAGTATAACACCGGGGAGCTGTTTTTT.